One and the same sample provided the 32 T cell receptor beta chains below, sequenced in a study of T cells in localized non-small cell lung cancer. TCRdb's copy holds only in-frame clones and misses some; the assay was immunoSEQ multiplex PCR. The sample holds 2,500 to 3,000 clones, around 21% seen once. The input for sequencing was lung tumor tissue, taken before any cancer treatment. The receptors derive from a male donor aged 60 or older with stage II squamous cell lung carcinoma.

Relative to its sample, this clone is large. The V and J genes are TRBV28 and TRBJ1-1, with TRBD1 as a possible D gene (5 bases). Trimming stripped 7 bases from V and 1 base from J, with 13 bases between. CDR1 and CDR2 (germline): MDHEN, SYDVKM. This CDR3 spans 14 amino acids. The CDR3 here is CASTQPTGNTEAFF. CDR3 nucleotide sequence: TGTGCCAGCACACAACCCACAGGGAACACTGAAGCTTTCTTT.

The genes are TRBV6-8 and TRBJ1-3, with D unresolved. CDR1 is MNHGY, CDR2 SAAAGT, per germline. V was pared by 7 bases and J by 0 bases, with 13 bases between. The length of the CDR3 is 15 residues. Here the CDR3 DNA reads TGTGCCAGCACAGAACGCCCGAGCTCTGGAAACACCATATATTTT. It specifies CASTERPSSGNTIYF.

This clone occurred a few times. The CDR3 reads CASSDTGTENTGELFF. The CDR3 DNA sequence: TGTGCCAGCAGCGACACCGGGACCGAGAACACCGGGGAGCTGTTTTTT. The chain employs TRBV11-3 and TRBJ2-2; D could derive from TRBD1 or TRBD2 (5 bases each). This CDR3 region has 16 residues. V was clipped by 5 bases and J by 1 base, with 14 bases between them. From germline, CDR1 is SGHNT and CDR2 YENEEA.

The rearrangement joins TRBV11-3 to TRBJ2-7; 11 nucleotides agree with TRBD2. The V gene's germline CDR1 is SGHNT and CDR2 YENEEA. The CDR3 covers 14 residues. Trimming at V came to 7 bases and at J to 0 bases, leaving 2 bases not matched to a gene. CDR3 amino acids: CASTGLAGSYEQYF. For the CDR3, the DNA is TGTGCCAGCACAGGACTAGCGGGCTCCTACGAGCAGTACTTC.

This clone was found a few times. The chain combines TRBV6-8 with TRBJ1-2, with no clear D. This CDR3 is built from 14 residues. V lost 5 bases and J lost 8, with 18 bases in between. Germline loops: CDR1 MNHGY, CDR2 SAAAGT. CDR3: CASSGGWGIHGYTF. The CDR3 nucleotides read TGTGCCAGCAGTGGAGGGTGGGGAATCCACGGCTACACCTTC.

The V gene is TRBV5-1, the J gene TRBJ2-5; 10 bases line up with TRBD2. This CDR3 has 15 amino acids. Germline values: CDR1 SGHRS, CDR2 YFSETQ. J gave up 5 bases and V 4 bases, and 8 bases lay outside the gene matches. The CDR3 sequence: CASSLLAGGVETQYF. CDR3 bases: TGCGCCAGCAGCCTATTAGCGGGAGGCGTGGAGACCCAGTACTTC.

The chain uses TRBV9 and TRBJ2-7, with 8 bases fitting TRBD2. Germline lookup yields CDR1 SGDLS and CDR2 YYNGEE. CDR3 size: 14 residues. Trimming at V came to 9 bases and at J to 6 bases, leaving 14 bases not matched to a gene. The CDR3 nucleotides are TGTGCCACCAAGTTGGCGGGAGGCCTTAGCGAGCAGTACTTC. Protein sequence: CATKLAGGLSEQYF.

By frequency in the sample, this clone is medium-sized. The chain joins TRBV11-3 to TRBJ2-3, with 14 positions matching TRBD2. J was trimmed by 0 bases and V by 5 bases; bases with no gene match: 7. The CDR3 spans 18 residues. The germline V gene has CDR1 SGHNT and CDR2 YENEEA. CDR3 DNA: TGTGCCAGCAGCGGACTAGCGGGAGGCGAACCTAGCACAGATACGCAGTATTTT. It specifies CASSGLAGGEPSTDTQYF.

The chain couples TRBV11-3 to TRBJ2-2; D might be TRBD2 (7 bases). In germline, CDR1 is SGHNT, CDR2 YENEEA. V gave up 5 bases and J gave up 2 bases, with 12 bases separating them. The CDR3 runs 15 residues. CDR3 in amino acids: CASSQGGVNTGELFF. The CDR3 DNA reads TGTGCCAGCAGCCAAGGGGGGGTAAACACCGGGGAGCTGTTTTTT.

This clone showed up just a few times. This rearrangement joins TRBV9 to TRBJ1-2, with 7 nucleotides matching TRBD1. The V gene end was trimmed by 0 bases and the J gene end by 7 bases; junction bases not matched to a gene: 9. There are 15 residues in the CDR3. Germline loops: CDR1 SGDLS, CDR2 YYNGEE. CDR3 in amino acids: CASSVAPGGDGGYTF. The CDR3, as DNA: TGTGCCAGCAGCGTAGCCCCAGGGGGGGATGGTGGCTACACCTTC.

The table lists this clone with a few counts. V gene TRBV6-8 combines with J gene TRBJ2-7; tentatively, D is TRBD1 or TRBD2 (5 bases each). The V and J ends lost 8 bases and 2 bases respectively, with 13 bases between them. Germline V lookup: CDR1 MNHGY, CDR2 SAAAGT. There are 13 residues in the CDR3. The CDR3, as DNA: TGTGCCAGCTCCTGGGGACCAACCTACGAGCAGTACTTC. Translated, it gives CASSWGPTYEQYF.

This rearrangement joins TRBV28 to TRBJ2-2; D not certain. Trimming removed 6 bases from V and 5 bases from J, with 10 bases in between. CDR3 length: 13 residues. CDR1 is MDHEN, CDR2 SYDVKM, per germline. The CDR3 protein is CASRIGRTGELFF. As DNA, the CDR3 is TGTGCCAGCAGAATCGGCAGGACCGGGGAGCTGTTTTTT. The whole variable domain, filled in from reference TRBV28 and TRBJ2-2, reads DVKVTQSSRYLVKRTGEKVFLECVQDMDHENMFWYRQDPGLGLRLIYFSYDVKMKEKGDIPEGYSVSREKKERFSLILESASTNQTSMYLCASRIGRTGELFFGEGSRLTVL.

The J gene is TRBJ1-1, the V gene TRBV5-1, with D perhaps matching TRBD1 (6 bases). The V gene lost 3 bases and the J gene lost 3 bases, with 12 bases spanning the gap. The germline V gene has CDR1 SGHRS and CDR2 YFSETQ. CDR3 length: 14 amino acids. The DNA of the CDR3 is TGCGCCAGCAGCTCCGGACAGCAGCACACTGAAGCTTTCTTT. The encoded protein is CASSSGQQHTEAFF.

Regarding this clone: A read error may produce the germline difference seen at one junction end. The chain carries TRBV6-8 and TRBJ2-5; 9 nucleotides agree with TRBD1. This CDR3 has 15 amino acids. In germline, CDR1 is MNHGY, CDR2 SAAAGT. The CDR3 coding sequence is TGTGCCATCAGTCAAGGGGGACAGGGAATCGGGACCCAGTACTTC. Protein product: CAISQGGQGIGTQYF.

At least ten counts were recorded for this clone. This rearrangement joins TRBV7-4 to TRBJ1-2; no clear D gene. The V end lost 5 bases, the J end lost 5 bases, and 12 bases lay between the germline ends. This CDR3 has 13 residues. Germline V gives CDR1 SGHVT, CDR2 SQSDAQ. The CDR3 reads CASSRLDGYGYTF. The CDR3 coding sequence is TGTGCCAGCAGCCGCCTGGACGGGTATGGCTACACCTTC.

Remarks on this clone: Relative to the germline gene, one junction end is altered; a read error may explain this. This rearrangement joins TRBV6-8 to TRBJ2-7, with a weak D call TRBD2 (6 bases). This CDR3 comprises 14 residues. The germline gives CDR1 MNHGY, CDR2 SAAAGT. The CDR3 DNA follows: TGTGCCATCAGTGCCGCGGGACTTCTCTACGAGCAGTACTTC. It yields the protein CAISAAGLLYEQYF.

V and J are TRBV30 and TRBJ1-1; TRBD1 aligns across 12 bases. The CDR3 length is 18 residues. V was clipped by 1 base and J by 11 bases; unmatched bases: 20. Germline lookup yields CDR1 GTSNPN and CDR2 SVGIG (reference sequence). This CDR3 is CAWSEQIVGTGGVMGAFF. For the CDR3, the DNA is TGTGCCTGGAGTGAACAGATTGTGGGGACAGGGGGCGTCATGGGCGCTTTCTTT.

This clone has just a few counts. The chain links TRBV30 to TRBJ1-6; D is ambiguous. The germline gives CDR1 GTSNPN, CDR2 SVGIG (reference sequence). This CDR3 has 12 residues. V dropped 4 bases and J dropped 9 bases, with 10 bases sitting between them. The CDR3 nucleotides read TGTGCCTGGAAAAGGGCAGTTTCACCCCTCCACTTT. Translation: CAWKRAVSPLHF.

This clone was detected only a few times. The chain combines TRBV11-3 with TRBJ2-5; unclear D gene. The germline V gene has CDR1 SGHNT and CDR2 YENEEA. The CDR3 totals 15 residues. The V end was cut by 3 bases, the J end by 5 bases, with 16 bases between. CDR3 amino acids: CASSFTDTFRETQYF. CDR3 coding DNA: TGTGCCAGCAGCTTTACCGACACATTCCGGGAGACCCAGTACTTC.

This clone has a handful of counts. The rearrangement uses TRBV11-3 and TRBJ2-7; 11 bases are shared with TRBD1. The J segment lost 4 bases and the V segment lost 4 bases, leaving 3 bases of the junction unmatched. There are 14 residues in the CDR3. CDR1 SGHNT and CDR2 YENEEA come from the germline V gene. The CDR3 bases are TGTGCCAGCAGCTACTGGGACAGGGGGTACGAGCAGTACTTC. Translating gives CASSYWDRGYEQYF. Variable domain in full (rest from reference TRBV11-3 and TRBJ2-7): EAGVVQSPRYKIIEKKQPVAFWCNPISGHNTLYWYLQNLGQGPELLIRYENEEAVDDSQLPKDRFSAERLKGVDSTLKIQPAELGDSAVYLCASSYWDRGYEQYFGPGTRLTVT.

The chain is built from TRBV11-3 and TRBJ2-3; D not certain. Trimming left V 3 bases short and J 0 bases short, with 7 bases between. This CDR3 has 14 residues. CDR1 is SGHNT and CDR2 is YENEEA in the germline V gene. CDR3 in DNA: TGTGCCAGCAGCTTGGGATTTAGCACAGATACGCAGTATTTT. Its protein product is CASSLGFSTDTQYF.

This chain joins TRBV30 and TRBJ1-1, with D hard to call. Germline V gene sequence: CDR1 GTSNPN, CDR2 SVGIG (reference sequence). The CDR3 spans 13 residues. V lost 0 bases and J lost 0, with 5 bases in between. This CDR3 reads CAWSVGLNTEAFF. The CDR3 DNA reads as TGTGCCTGGAGTGTGGGTCTGAACACTGAAGCTTTCTTT.

This clone is termed medium-sized (0.01 to 0.1%). Compared with germline, one end of the junction differs, possibly owing to a read error. The chain has TRBV6-8 and TRBJ2-2; possibly TRBD1 for D (6 bases). Per the germline V gene, CDR1 is MNHGY and CDR2 is SAAAGT. CDR3 length: 13 residues. DNA of the CDR3: TGTGCCAGCAGTGACTCGGACAGCGGGGAGCTGTTTTTT. The encoded protein is CASSDSDSGELFF.

Only a few counts were recorded for this clone. The rearrangement links TRBV9 to TRBJ2-7, with D perhaps being TRBD1 or TRBD2 (5 bases each). Per germline, CDR1 SGDLS and CDR2 YYNGEE. The length of the CDR3 is 13 residues. The V and J ends lost 4 bases and 4 bases respectively, with 12 bases between them. DNA of the CDR3: TGTGCCAGCAGCCTCGGGGCTTCGTACGAGCAGTACTTC. It is translated as CASSLGASYEQYF.

This clone is deemed medium-sized. V is TRBV11-3 and J is TRBJ1-1, with D possibly being TRBD1 (6 bases). The ends were cut back, 3 bases at V and 5 bases at J, with 13 bases in the middle. Per the germline V gene, CDR1 is SGHNT and CDR2 is YENEEA. The CDR3 extends over 14 amino acids. CDR3 DNA sequence: TGTGCCAGCAGCTTGCGGGGGCTGGGAACTGAAGCTTTCTTT. This translates into CASSLRGLGTEAFF. The variable domain in full, with the rest retrieved from reference TRBV11-3 and TRBJ1-1, is EAGVVQSPRYKIIEKKQPVAFWCNPISGHNTLYWYLQNLGQGPELLIRYENEEAVDDSQLPKDRFSAERLKGVDSTLKIQPAELGDSAVYLCASSLRGLGTEAFFGQGTRLTVV.

The J gene is TRBJ2-1, the V gene TRBV5-1; D may be TRBD1 (7 bases). Looked up from germline, CDR1 is SGHRS and CDR2 is YFSETQ. The CDR3 covers 15 residues. The ends were cut back, 0 bases at V and 5 bases at J, with 12 bases in the middle. CDR3 in amino acids: CASSLGGTVNNEQFF. The DNA of the CDR3 is TGCGCCAGCAGCTTGGGCGGGACAGTAAACAATGAGCAGTTCTTC.

The chain employs TRBV11-3 and TRBJ1-1, with D perhaps TRBD1 (6 bases). The germline V gene has CDR1 SGHNT and CDR2 YENEEA. V gave up 5 bases and J gave up 4 bases, with 17 bases separating them. This CDR3 is built from 15 residues. This chain's CDR3 is CASSQRGGRFTEAFF. The CDR3, as DNA: TGTGCCAGCAGCCAACGAGGGGGGCGATTCACTGAAGCTTTCTTT.

The chain recombines TRBV14 with TRBJ1-4; D perhaps matches TRBD1 (5 bases). The CDR3 runs 16 residues. Germline V lookup: CDR1 SGHDN, CDR2 FVKESK. The ends were cut back, 4 bases at V and 7 bases at J, with 19 bases in the middle. CDR3 in DNA: TGTGCCAGCAGCCTTCTCGAAGGCAGGGACGTTGAAAAACTGTTTTTT. This encodes CASSLLEGRDVEKLFF. The whole variable domain, remainder taken from reference TRBV14 and TRBJ1-4, is EAGVTQFPSHSVIEKGQTVTLRCDPISGHDNLYWYRRVMGKEIKFLLHFVKESKQDESGMPNNRFLAERTGGTYSTLKVQPAELEDSGVYFCASSLLEGRDVEKLFFGSGTQLSVL.

This chain joins TRBV11-3 and TRBJ2-7; the D gene could be TRBD1 or TRBD2 (6 bases each). With 5 bases removed from V and 3 bases from J, the gap between germline ends came to 17 bases. The CDR3 sequence is 15 residues long. Per germline, CDR1 SGHNT and CDR2 YENEEA. CDR3 nucleotides: TGTGCCAGCAGCATAAGTGGGGGGCCTGGCTACGAGCAGTACTTC. This codes for CASSISGGPGYEQYF.

This clone is deemed medium-sized. J is TRBJ1-1 and V is TRBV11-3; no clear D gene. Trimming shortened V by 0 bases and J by 4 bases, and 18 bases separated the two germline ends. This CDR3 is 17 amino acids long. The germline gives CDR1 SGHNT, CDR2 YENEEA. The CDR3 region has the DNA TGTGCCAGCAGCTTAGACGCTGGAGCCAGCCGCCCCACTGAAGCTTTCTTT. It specifies CASSLDAGASRPTEAFF.

This clone appeared a few times. CDR3 nucleotide sequence: TGTGCCAGCAGCCCCGGACAAGAGACCCAGTACTTC. Its translation: CASSPGQETQYF. The chain employs TRBV6-8 and TRBJ2-5, with D hard to call. CDR3 length: 12 amino acids. Trimming left V 6 bases short and J 2 bases short, with 7 bases between. Per the germline V gene, CDR1 is MNHGY and CDR2 is SAAAGT.

The J gene is TRBJ1-5, the V gene TRBV29-1; 10 bases match TRBD1. The CDR3 length is 13 residues. Germline CDR1 is SQVTM and CDR2 is ANQGSEA. V was pared by 7 bases and J by 4 bases, with 4 bases of the junction left unmatched. Here the CDR3 DNA reads TGCAGCGGGACGGACAGGGGGAATCAGCCCCAGCATTTT. Amino acid sequence: CSGTDRGNQPQHF.